This T cell receptor (beta chain) comes out of a study of CD8+CD57+ T cells in acquired aplastic anemia. Whole-study context: Sorted CD4+ and CD8+ cells gave an average of approximately 3 ug of DNA.

Points on this clonotype: No conserved phenylalanine or tryptophan is present at the end of the CDR3, so a read error is the likely explanation. The limits of the CDR3 on the DNA are not certain, so only TCRdb's listed CDR3 is given.

Researchers used genomic DNA as the template to profile TCR beta VDJ and CDR3. TCRdb ran MiXCR on the reads and lists one entry per CDR3 protein. The table has just over 400,000 distinct CDR3 sequences, 55% to 70% seen once. This sequence originates from a human donor in good health, serving as a control. Sequencing was done on a sample of sorted CD4+, CD8+, or CD8+CD57+ T cells (not recorded which) from PBMCs.

CDR3 amino acids: CSVGSGATYYGYKFV. The V and J genes are TRBV29-1 and TRBJ2-1; the table assigns TRBD1, which was not confirmed against the DNA. The V gene's germline CDR1 is SQVTM and CDR2 ANQGSEA. The CDR3 region is 15 residues in length, termini included.